These 6 T cell receptor beta chains share one sample of origin, sequenced in a study of Ad26.COV2.S vaccination and SARS-CoV-2 variants. Described treatment: around 19 received Ad26.COV2.S at low or high dose, single or two shots; a few received placebo; per-sample allocation not given. Samples analyzed were those drawn on day 63 after the first vaccine or placebo injection. The method was immunoSEQ multiplex PCR; TCRdb's version includes in-frame clones alone and lacks a portion of them. The table has about 400,000 clones, about 85% seen once. The source material was peripheral blood, sampled in a trial of Ad26.COV2.S vaccine versus placebo. Receptors originate from a person aged 18-65 years who received the Ad26.COV2.S COVID-19 vaccine or a placebo.

This chain joins TRBV5-1 and TRBJ2-7; TRBD1 or TRBD2 may be the D gene (5 bases each). Germline CDR1 is SGHRS and CDR2 is YFSETQ. V lost 0 bases, J lost 1 base, and 14 bases lay in between. The CDR3 has 16 amino acids. The DNA of the CDR3 is TGCGCCAGCAGCTTGGCCCCAGGGACCGCATCCTACGAGCAGTACTTC. Translation gives CASSLAPGTASYEQYF.

The chain has TRBV4-1 and TRBJ2-7; D ambiguous. Trimming took 0 bases from V and 3 from J, leaving 9 bases between them. The CDR3 has 14 amino acids. Germline V gene sequence: CDR1 MGHRA, CDR2 YSYEKL. CDR3 in amino acids: CASSQEASFYEQYF. In DNA, the CDR3 is TGCGCCAGCAGCCAAGAGGCCTCATTCTACGAGCAGTACTTC.

This clone was seen just once. The chain employs TRBV5-4 and TRBJ1-1, with D possibly being TRBD1 (6 bases). The CDR3 length is 15 residues. Trimming shortened V by 4 bases and J by 5 bases, and 18 bases separated the two germline ends. Germline V gene sequence: CDR1 SGHNT, CDR2 YYREEE (reference sequence). The CDR3, as DNA: TGTGCCAGCAGCGCACAACAGGGTGAGGGGACTGAAGCTTTCTTT. It is translated as CASSAQQGEGTEAFF.

J is TRBJ1-1 and V is TRBV11-2; D gene unclear. The ends were cut back, 8 bases at V and 4 bases at J, with 17 bases in the middle. CDR3 length equals 14 residues. Germline V gene lookup returns CDR1 SGHAT and CDR2 FQNNGV. CDR3: CASAALDRTTEAFF. CDR3 nucleotide sequence: TGTGCCAGCGCGGCATTGGACCGAACCACTGAAGCTTTCTTT.

This clone was counted only a few times. The gene calls are TRBV7-2 and TRBJ1-6, with D possibly matching TRBD1 (6 bases). Looked up from germline, CDR1 is SGHTA and CDR2 is FQGNSA. The CDR3 spans 15 residues. Trimming took off 5 bases at V and 5 bases at J, with 13 bases between the two ends. CDR3 sequence: CASSPQGTNNSPLHF. The CDR3 nucleotides read TGTGCCAGCAGCCCGCAGGGGACTAATAATTCACCCCTCCACTTT.

CDR3 sequence (DNA): TGCGCCAGCAGCTTGAACTCGGACGTCCCCATCAAGGAGCAGTTCTTC. Its translation is CASSLNSDVPIKEQFF. V usage is TRBV5-1 and J usage is TRBJ2-1; D not certain. The CDR3 has 16 residues. V was shortened by 1 base and J by 10 bases, with 21 bases between the two germline ends. The germline CDR1 and CDR2 sequences are SGHRS and YFSETQ.